Detailed here is one T cell receptor (beta chain). This clone occurred a few times. What this receptor recognizes is not known. Base qualities are missing; no much larger clone stands one base away. Trimming takes 8 bases from V and 1 base from J, and the germline ends sit 15 bases apart. From the germline V gene, CDR1 is MNHEY and CDR2 is SVGAGI. From cysteine to phenylalanine, the CDR3 is 14 amino acids long. Only the CDR3 DNA stays, 42 bases, in frame from base 1. One collaborating source in Seattle enrolled patients during active infection and followed them longitudinally through the course of disease. Whole blood was collected in K2EDTA tubes by collaborating institutions according to the institutions' own protocols. For TCRbeta analysis, collaborators shipped samples in one of three forms: frozen whole blood, isolated PBMCs, or DNA extracted from either of those sample types. The data derive from a study of blood T cell repertoires in COVID-19 (dated by TCRdb to 2020 to 2021). Turning to the overall study: The collaborator samples originated in the United States, Italy and Spain and spanned the acute and convalescent phases of COVID-19. The prospective study material was composed of cDNA or gDNA derived from T cells, B-cell-depleted T cells, or PBMCs. Deeply sampled blood TCRbeta repertoires from subjects exposed to, actively infected with, or recovered from COVID-19 were included in the dataset. The repertoires were made available in a free public database intended to serve as a resource for research on the immune response to SARS-CoV-2. Samples were obtained from the ongoing ImmuneRACE study (first 160 participants) and from over 1,000 subjects provided by 6 global collaborators. A de-identified subject ID, COVID-19 status, age in years and sex were almost always included in the sample metadata. Where HLA class I and class II types were available, the types were taken from metadata supplied by the sample provider, not from assay-based typing.

The immunoSEQ Assay, a bias-controlled multiplex PCR, was used to amplify TCRbeta CDR3 regions from genomic DNA. The study's processing was this. The number of nucleated cells in each sample was estimated by amplification of reference gene primers within the assay. Sequence reads were collapsed and filtered to measure the absolute abundance of every unique TCRbeta CDR3 rearrangement. For each sample, productive Simpson clonality was calculated as the square root of Simpson's diversity index across productive rearrangements. TCRdb took this table from immuneACCESS and kept in-frame rearrangements with V and J called. Such tables lack part of the clones; where checked against another copy, unresolved V genes explain under half of the gap, and the rest is unexplained. Clonal size and the V and J genes are those of that table, whereas D and trimming came from the DNA. The sample table lists about 89,000 clones, nearly 80% of them with a count of one. The ten most abundant clones make up roughly 6.7% of the sample.

General study outcomes and caveats: How much clinical and demographic metadata was included differed by source and by participant, and the metadata was provided uncurated.

Sequencing was carried out using peripheral blood. This receptor chain uses TRBV6-5 and TRBJ2-7; 7 matching bases give a weak D call of TRBD1. The receptor's source is a man in his 70s with COVID-19, enrolled during active disease. CDR3 region: CASPGDSESYEQYF. At the DNA level, the sequence is TGTGCCAGCCCGGGGGACAGCGAATCCTACGAGCAGTACTTC.